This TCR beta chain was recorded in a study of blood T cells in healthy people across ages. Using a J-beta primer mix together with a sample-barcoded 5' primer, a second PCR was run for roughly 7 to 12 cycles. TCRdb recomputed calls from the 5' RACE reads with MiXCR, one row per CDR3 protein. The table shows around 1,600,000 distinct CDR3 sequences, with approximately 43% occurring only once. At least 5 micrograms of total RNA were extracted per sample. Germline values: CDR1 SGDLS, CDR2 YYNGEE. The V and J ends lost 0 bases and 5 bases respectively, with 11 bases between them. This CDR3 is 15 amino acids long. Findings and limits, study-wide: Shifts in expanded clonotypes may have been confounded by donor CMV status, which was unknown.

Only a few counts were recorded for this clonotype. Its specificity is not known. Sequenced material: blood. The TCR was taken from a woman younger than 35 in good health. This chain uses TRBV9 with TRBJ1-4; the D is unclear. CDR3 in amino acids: CASSVDIGINEKLFF. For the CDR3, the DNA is TGTGCCAGCAGCGTAGATATCGGGATCAATGAAAAACTGTTTTTT.